This TCR beta chain comes out of a study of blood T cell repertoires in COVID-19. Study in general: The United States, Italy and Spain supplied acute and convalescent COVID-19 samples. From T cells, B-cell-depleted T cells, or PBMCs came the material, which was cDNA or gDNA.

Study processing details: Amplification from reference gene primers served as the basis for estimated nucleated cell counts. Libraries were prepared by immunoSEQ multiplex PCR; TCRdb keeps only in-frame clonotypes and omits some of them. Clone size and V and J calls were adopted from that table, with D and trimming inferred from the DNA. The table lists about 72,000 clones, roughly 87% of them singletons, with roughly 20% in the top ten. Looked up from germline, CDR1 is PRHDT and CDR2 is FYEKMQ (reference sequence). The V and J ends lost 1 base and 8 bases, in that order; junction bases with no gene match: 13. CDR3 size: 16 residues. In this sample, this clone turned up a few times.

This sequence was found in a human donor in a cohort sampled during active COVID-19. The sample comprised peripheral blood. The J gene is TRBJ1-2, the V gene TRBV13; 7 bases fit TRBD1. CDR3 protein: CASSLDRGGRAIGYTF. The DNA for the CDR3 is TGTGCCAGCAGCTTAGACAGGGGCGGGCGCGCTATAGGCTACACCTTC.